This T cell receptor beta chain originates from a study of T cells after somatic rescue of genetic block. This table comes from immunoSEQ multiplex PCR, and its TCRdb copy is limited to in-frame clones, with some not included. The table lists 70,000 to 95,000 clones, about 87% of them singletons, with approximately 1.5% in the top ten. The CDR3 is made up of 13 amino acids. V was clipped by 4 bases and J by 6 bases, with 11 bases between them. CDR1 SEHNR and CDR2 FQNEAQ come from the germline V gene (reference sequence). The sample consisted of peripheral blood mononuclear cells (PBMCs). The TCR sequence derives from a woman between 18 and 29 years old. This sequence joins TRBV7-9 and TRBJ2-3; D is perhaps TRBD2 (6 bases). CDR3 coding DNA: TGTGCCAGCAGCTCCCGGGGGTCCGATACGCAGTATTTT. Amino acids: CASSSRGSDTQYF.